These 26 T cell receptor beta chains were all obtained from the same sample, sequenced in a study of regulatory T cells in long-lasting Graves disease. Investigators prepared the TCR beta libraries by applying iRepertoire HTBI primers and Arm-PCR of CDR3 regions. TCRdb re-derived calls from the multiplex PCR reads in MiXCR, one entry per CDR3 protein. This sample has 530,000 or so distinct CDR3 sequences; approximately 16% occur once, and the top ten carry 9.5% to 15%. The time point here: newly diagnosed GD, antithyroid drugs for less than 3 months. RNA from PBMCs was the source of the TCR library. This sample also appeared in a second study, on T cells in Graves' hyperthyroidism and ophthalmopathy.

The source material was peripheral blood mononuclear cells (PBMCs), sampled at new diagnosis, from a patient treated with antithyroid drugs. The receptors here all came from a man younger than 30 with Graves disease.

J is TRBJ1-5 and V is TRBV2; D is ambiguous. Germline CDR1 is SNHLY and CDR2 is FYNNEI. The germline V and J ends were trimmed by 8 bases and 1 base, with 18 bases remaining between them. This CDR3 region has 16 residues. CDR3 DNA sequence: TGTGCCAGCCAGAGGAGACTTCTCTTGAGCAATCAGCCCCAGCATTTT. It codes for CASQRRLLLSNQPQHF. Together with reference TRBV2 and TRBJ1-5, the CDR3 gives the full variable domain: EPEVTQTPSHQVTQMGQEVILRCVPISNHLYFYWYRQILGQKVEFLVSFYNNEISEKSEIFDDQFSVERPDGSNFTLKIRSTKLEDSAMYFCASQRRLLLSNQPQHFGDGTRLSIL.

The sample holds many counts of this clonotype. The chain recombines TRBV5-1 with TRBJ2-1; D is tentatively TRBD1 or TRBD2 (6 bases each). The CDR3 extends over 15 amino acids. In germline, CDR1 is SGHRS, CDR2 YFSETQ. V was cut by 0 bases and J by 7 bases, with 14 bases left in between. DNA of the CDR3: TGCGCCAGCAGCTTGGTGGGGGGCGCGAGGAATGAGCAGTTCTTC. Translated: CASSLVGGARNEQFF. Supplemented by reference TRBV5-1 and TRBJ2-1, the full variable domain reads KAGVTQTPRYLIKTRGQQVTLSCSPISGHRSVSWYQQTPGQGLQFLFEYFSETQRNKGNFPGRFSGRQFSNSRSEMNVSTLELGDSALYLCASSLVGGARNEQFFGPGTRLTVL.

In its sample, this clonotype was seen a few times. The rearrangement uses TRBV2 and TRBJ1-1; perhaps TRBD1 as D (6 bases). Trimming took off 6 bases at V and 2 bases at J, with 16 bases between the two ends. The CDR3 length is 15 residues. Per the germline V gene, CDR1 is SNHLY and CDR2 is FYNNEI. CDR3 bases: TGTGCCAGCAGCAAACAAACAGGGATCAACACTGAAGCTTTCTTT. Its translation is CASSKQTGINTEAFF. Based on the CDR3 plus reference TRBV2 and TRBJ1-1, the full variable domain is EPEVTQTPSHQVTQMGQEVILRCVPISNHLYFYWYRQILGQKVEFLVSFYNNEISEKSEIFDDQFSVERPDGSNFTLKIRSTKLEDSAMYFCASSKQTGINTEAFFGQGTRLTVV.

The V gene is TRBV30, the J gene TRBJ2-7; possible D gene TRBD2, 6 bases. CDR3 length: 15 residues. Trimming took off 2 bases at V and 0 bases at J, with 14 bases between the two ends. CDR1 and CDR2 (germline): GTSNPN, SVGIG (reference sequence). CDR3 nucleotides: TGTGCCTGGAGTCTCGGGCGGGGAAGCTCCTACGAGCAGTACTTC. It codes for CAWSLGRGSSYEQYF.

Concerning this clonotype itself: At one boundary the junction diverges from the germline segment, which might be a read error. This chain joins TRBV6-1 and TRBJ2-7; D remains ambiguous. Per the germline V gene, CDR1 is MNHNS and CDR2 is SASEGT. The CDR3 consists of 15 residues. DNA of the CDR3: TGTGCCAGCAGTGAAGTTTGGAGCCGGGCCTACGAGCAATACTTC. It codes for CASSEVWSRAYEQYF.

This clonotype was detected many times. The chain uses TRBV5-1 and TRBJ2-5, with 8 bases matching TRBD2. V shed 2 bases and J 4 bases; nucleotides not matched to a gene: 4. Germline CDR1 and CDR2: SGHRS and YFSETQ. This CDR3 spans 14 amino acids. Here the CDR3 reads CASSFGRAGETQYF. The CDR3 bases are TGCGCCAGCAGCTTCGGGAGGGCCGGAGAGACCCAGTACTTC.

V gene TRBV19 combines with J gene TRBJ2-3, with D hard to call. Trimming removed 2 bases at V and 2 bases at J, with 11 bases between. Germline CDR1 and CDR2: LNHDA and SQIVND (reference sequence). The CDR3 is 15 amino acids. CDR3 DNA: TGTGCCAGTAGTATAAACAGAGCTTACACAGATACGCAGTATTTT. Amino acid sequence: CASSINRAYTDTQYF.

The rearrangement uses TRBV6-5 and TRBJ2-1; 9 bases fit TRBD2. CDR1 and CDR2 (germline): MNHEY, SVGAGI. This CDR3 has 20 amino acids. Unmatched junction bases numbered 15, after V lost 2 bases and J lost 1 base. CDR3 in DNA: TGTGCCAGCAGTTACCCCTCTATTCGCGGGAGGGCCCAGTCCTACAATGAGCAGTTCTTC. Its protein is CASSYPSIRGRAQSYNEQFF.

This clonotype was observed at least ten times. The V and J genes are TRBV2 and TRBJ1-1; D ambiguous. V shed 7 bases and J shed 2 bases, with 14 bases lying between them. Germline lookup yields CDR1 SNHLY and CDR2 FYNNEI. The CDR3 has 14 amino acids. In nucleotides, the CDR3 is TGTGCCAGCATTGGAGTCAGCCCTAACACTGAAGCTTTCTTT. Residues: CASIGVSPNTEAFF.

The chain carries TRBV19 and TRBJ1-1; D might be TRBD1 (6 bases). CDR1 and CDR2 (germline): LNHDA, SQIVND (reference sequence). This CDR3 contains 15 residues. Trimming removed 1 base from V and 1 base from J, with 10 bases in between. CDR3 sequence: CASSIAARGNTEAFF. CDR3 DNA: TGTGCCAGTAGTATAGCGGCCAGGGGGAACACTGAAGCTTTCTTT. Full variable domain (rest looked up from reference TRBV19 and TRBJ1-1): DGGITQSPKYLFRKEGQNVTLSCEQNLNHDAMYWYRQDPGQGLRLIYYSQIVNDFQKGDIAEGYSVSREKKESFPLTVTSAQKNPTAFYLCASSIAARGNTEAFFGQGTRLTVV.

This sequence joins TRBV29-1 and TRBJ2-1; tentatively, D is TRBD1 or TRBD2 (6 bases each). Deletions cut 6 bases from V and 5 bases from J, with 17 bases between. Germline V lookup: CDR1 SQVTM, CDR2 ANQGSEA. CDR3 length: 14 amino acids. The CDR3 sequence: CSVGSRDTNNEQFF. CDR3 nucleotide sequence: TGCAGCGTCGGATCGCGGGACACTAACAATGAGCAGTTCTTC.

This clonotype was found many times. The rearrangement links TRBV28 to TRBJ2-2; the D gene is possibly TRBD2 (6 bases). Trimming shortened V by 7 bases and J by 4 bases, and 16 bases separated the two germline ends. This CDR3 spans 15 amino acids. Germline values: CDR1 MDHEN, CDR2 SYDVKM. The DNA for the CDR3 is TGTGCCAGCACCACCACGTGGAGGGGCACCGGGGAGCTGTTTTTT. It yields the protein CASTTTWRGTGELFF.

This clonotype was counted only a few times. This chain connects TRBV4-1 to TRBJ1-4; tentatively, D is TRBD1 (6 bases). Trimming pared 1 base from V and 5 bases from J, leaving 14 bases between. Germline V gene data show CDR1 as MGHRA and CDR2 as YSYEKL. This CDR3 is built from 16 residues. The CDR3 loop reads CASSQVGLGGNEKLFF. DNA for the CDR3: TGCGCCAGCAGCCAAGTCGGATTAGGGGGGAATGAAAAACTGTTTTTT.

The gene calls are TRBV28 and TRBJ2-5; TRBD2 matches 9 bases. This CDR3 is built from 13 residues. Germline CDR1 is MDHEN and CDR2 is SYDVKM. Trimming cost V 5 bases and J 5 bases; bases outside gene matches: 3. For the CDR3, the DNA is TGTGCCAGCAGTATAGCGGGAGTTGAGACCCAGTACTTC. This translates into CASSIAGVETQYF.

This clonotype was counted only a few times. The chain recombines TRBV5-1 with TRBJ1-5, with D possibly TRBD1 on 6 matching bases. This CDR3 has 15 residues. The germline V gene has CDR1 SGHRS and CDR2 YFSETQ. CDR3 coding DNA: TGCGAGGACAGAACAATTATTTATAGCAATCAGCCCCAGCATTTT. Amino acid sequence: CEDRTIIYSNQPQHF.

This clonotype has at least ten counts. CDR3 in DNA: TGCAGCGTTCCCCCGACAGGGAACCCTTACAATGAGCAGTTCTTC. This sequence encodes CSVPPTGNPYNEQFF. This chain joins TRBV29-1 and TRBJ2-1; 7 positions match TRBD1. The CDR3 has 15 residues. Trimming at V came to 5 bases and at J to 4 bases, leaving 11 bases not matched to a gene. The germline CDR1 and CDR2 sequences are SQVTM and ANQGSEA.

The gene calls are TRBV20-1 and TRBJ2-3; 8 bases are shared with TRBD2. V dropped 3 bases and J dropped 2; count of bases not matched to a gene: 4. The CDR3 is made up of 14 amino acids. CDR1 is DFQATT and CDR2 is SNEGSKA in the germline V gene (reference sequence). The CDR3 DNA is TGCAGTGCTAGCCGGCGGGAGGACACAGATACGCAGTATTTT. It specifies CSASRREDTDTQYF.

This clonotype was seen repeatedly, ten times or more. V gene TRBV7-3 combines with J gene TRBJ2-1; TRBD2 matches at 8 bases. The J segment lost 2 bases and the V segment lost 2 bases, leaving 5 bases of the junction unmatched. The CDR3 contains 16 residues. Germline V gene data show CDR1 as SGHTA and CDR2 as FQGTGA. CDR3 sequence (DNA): TGTGCCAGCAGCTTAGCTCCGGGACTAGCCTACAATGAGCAGTTCTTC. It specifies CASSLAPGLAYNEQFF.

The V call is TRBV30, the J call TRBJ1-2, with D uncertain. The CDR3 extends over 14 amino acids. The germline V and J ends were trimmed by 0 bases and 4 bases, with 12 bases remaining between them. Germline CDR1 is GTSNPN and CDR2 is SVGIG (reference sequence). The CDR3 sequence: CAWSVRSVGYGYTF. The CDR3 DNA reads TGTGCCTGGAGTGTACGAAGTGTCGGCTATGGCTACACCTTC.

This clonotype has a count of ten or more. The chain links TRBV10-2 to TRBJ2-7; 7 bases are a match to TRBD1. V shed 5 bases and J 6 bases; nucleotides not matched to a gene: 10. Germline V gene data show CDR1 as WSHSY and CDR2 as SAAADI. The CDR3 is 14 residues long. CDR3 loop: CASSIYRGGGEQYF. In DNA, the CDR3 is TGCGCCAGCAGTATTTATAGAGGGGGCGGCGAGCAGTACTTC.

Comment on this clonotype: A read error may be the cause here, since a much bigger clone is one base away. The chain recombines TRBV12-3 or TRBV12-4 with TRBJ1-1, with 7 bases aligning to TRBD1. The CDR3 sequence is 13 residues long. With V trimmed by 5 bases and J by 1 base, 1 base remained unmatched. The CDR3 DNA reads TGTGCCAGCAGTACAGGGGCGAACACTGAAGCTTTCTTT. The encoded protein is CASSTGANTEAFF.

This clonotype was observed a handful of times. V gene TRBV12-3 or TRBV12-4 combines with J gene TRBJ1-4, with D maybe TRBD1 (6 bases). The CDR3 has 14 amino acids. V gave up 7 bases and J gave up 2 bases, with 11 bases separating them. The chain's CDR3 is CASMARGTNEKLFF. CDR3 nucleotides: TGTGCCAGCATGGCCAGGGGCACTAATGAAAAACTGTTTTTT.

The CDR3, as DNA: TGCAGCGTTGTTCCAGGGGGGTTGAGCGAGCAGTACTTC. This gives the protein CSVVPGGLSEQYF. This rearrangement joins TRBV29-1 to TRBJ2-7; perhaps TRBD1 as D (7 bases). This CDR3 has 13 amino acids. V was cut by 4 bases and J by 6 bases, with 16 bases left in between. Per germline, CDR1 SQVTM and CDR2 ANQGSEA.

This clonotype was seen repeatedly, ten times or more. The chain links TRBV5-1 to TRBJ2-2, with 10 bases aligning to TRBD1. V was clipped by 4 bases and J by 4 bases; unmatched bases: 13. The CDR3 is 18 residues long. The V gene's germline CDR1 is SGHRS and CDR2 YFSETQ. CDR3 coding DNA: TGCGCCAGCAGCCCCTCGACAGGGGGCGTTGCGGGCACCGGGGAGCTGTTTTTT. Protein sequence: CASSPSTGGVAGTGELFF.

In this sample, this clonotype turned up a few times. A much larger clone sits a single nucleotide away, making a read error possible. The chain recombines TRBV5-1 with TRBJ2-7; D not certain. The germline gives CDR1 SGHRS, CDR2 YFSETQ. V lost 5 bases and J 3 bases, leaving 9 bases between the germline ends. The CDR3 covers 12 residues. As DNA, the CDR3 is TGCGCCAGCAGTGACACCTTCTACGAGCAGTACTTC. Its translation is CASSDTFYEQYF. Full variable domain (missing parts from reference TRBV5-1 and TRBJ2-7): KAGVTQTPRYLIKTRGQQVTLSCSPISGHRSVSWYQQTPGQGLQFLFEYFSETQRNKGNFPGRFSGRQFSNSRSEMNVSTLELGDSALYLCASSDTFYEQYFGPGTRLTVT.

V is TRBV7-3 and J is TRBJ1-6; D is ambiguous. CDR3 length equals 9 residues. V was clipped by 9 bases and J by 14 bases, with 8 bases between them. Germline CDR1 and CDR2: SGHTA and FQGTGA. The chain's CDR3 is CARASTLHF. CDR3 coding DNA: TGTGCCAGAGCCAGTACCCTCCACTTT.